The clone carrying this T cell receptor (beta chain) was detected a few times. As yet, its antigen is unknown. This entry is derived from a study of metastatic and nonmetastatic thyroid tumors. Turning to the study itself: For malignant and benign thyroid patients, tumor or nodule tissue and blood were the sources whose repertoires were compared.

As originally analysed: To classify distant metastasis in papillary thyroid cancer, a model was built from CDR3 differences across clinicopathological groups. MiXCR re-clonotyped the PCR reads for TCRdb. Here the V and J calls rest on TCRdb's processing, not on the authors' analysis. The sample lists 35,000 to 50,000 clones; approximately 24% were seen once. Each patient went into thyroid surgery without having received any treatment. The study's findings and limits: In blood and tumor, TCR beta diversity was reportedly significantly higher in malignant thyroid tumors than in benign nodules.

With 5 bases removed from V and 8 bases from J, the gap between germline ends came to 11 bases. CDR3 length: 12 residues. Germline V lookup: CDR1 KGHDR, CDR2 SFDVKD. This clonotype was obtained from a female donor with papillary thyroid cancer or a benign thyroid nodule (not recorded which). Some clones in this sample may be carry-over from other donors' samples. The chain couples TRBV24-1 to TRBJ1-2; unclear D gene. Input material: tumor tissue. The CDR3 reads CATSGASSGYTF. The CDR3 nucleotides read TGTGCCACCAGTGGGGCGTCGTCCGGCTACACCTTC.